What follows are 28 T cell receptor beta chains derived from one specimen sequenced in a study of cytotoxic CD8 clonotypes in ibrutinib-treated CLL. TCRdb's copy holds only in-frame clones and misses some; the assay was immunoSEQ multiplex PCR. The data hold roughly 200,000 clones, with 60% to 80% observed a single time. The specimen comprised PBMCs, sampled after 12 months of ibrutinib treatment. The receptors come from a human donor with chronic lymphocytic leukemia.

The CDR3 sequence is CASSYGQNHEQFF. For the CDR3, the DNA is TGTGCCAGCAGTTACGGGCAGAACCATGAGCAGTTCTTC. This chain links TRBV6-5 with TRBJ2-1; no reliable D call. Per germline, CDR1 MNHEY and CDR2 SVGAGI. V gave up 2 bases and J gave up 8 bases, with 10 bases separating them. The CDR3 is 13 residues long.

The chain couples TRBV5-1 to TRBJ2-2; 13 positions agree with TRBD2. The CDR3 extends over 17 amino acids. V trimming: 0 bases; J trimming: 3 bases; junction bases outside the gene matches: 2. CDR1 SGHRS and CDR2 YFSETQ come from the germline V gene. The CDR3 nucleotides are TGCGCCAGCAGCTTGGCGGGACTAGCGGGACACACCGGGGAGCTGTTTTTT. It encodes CASSLAGLAGHTGELFF.

This clone was counted a few times. This sequence joins TRBV4-2 and TRBJ1-6; D gene uncertain. Looked up from germline, CDR1 is LGHNA and CDR2 is YNFKEQ. The length of the CDR3 is 17 residues. The V end was cut by 1 base, the J end by 0 bases, with 10 bases between. CDR3 sequence (DNA): TGTGCCAGCAGCCAAGCCCCCCTCAGCTCCTATAATTCACCCCTCCACTTT. This encodes CASSQAPLSSYNSPLHF.

In regard to this clone: At the DNA level, this CDR3 is encoded by other sequences in the same sample as well. The rearrangement joins TRBV19 to TRBJ1-5; D not resolved. The V gene lost 7 bases and the J gene lost 1 base, with 5 bases spanning the gap. Germline V gives CDR1 LNHDA, CDR2 SQIVND (reference sequence). The CDR3 covers 12 residues. The CDR3 is CASTASNQPQHF. For the CDR3, the DNA is TGTGCCAGTACAGCGAGCAATCAGCCCCAGCATTTT.

The chain combines TRBV9 with TRBJ1-2, with D perhaps TRBD1 (5 bases). The length of the CDR3 is 13 residues. With 2 bases removed from V and 8 bases from J, the gap between germline ends came to 13 bases. CDR1 is SGDLS, CDR2 YYNGEE, per germline. The CDR3 nucleotides are TGTGCCAGCAGCGTGGACCTTAGGGGCGGCTACACCTTC. Translating it yields CASSVDLRGGYTF.

The table lists this clone with a few counts. The chain joins TRBV28 to TRBJ2-3; D unresolved. Trimming left V 3 bases short and J 5 bases short, with 3 bases between. Germline lookup yields CDR1 MDHEN and CDR2 SYDVKM. This CDR3 comprises 11 residues. CDR3 DNA sequence: TGTGCCAGCAGTTTCGTAGATACGCAGTATTTT. Translating gives CASSFVDTQYF.

The genes are TRBV30 and TRBJ2-1, with D possibly being TRBD1 or TRBD2 (5 bases each). The germline gives CDR1 GTSNPN, CDR2 SVGIG (reference sequence). This CDR3 is built from 12 residues. V lost 0 bases and J 16 bases, leaving 16 bases between the germline ends. In nucleotides, the CDR3 is TGTGCCTGGAGTGTACGGTCGGGGCTATGCTTCTTC. This translates into CAWSVRSGLCFF. Full variable domain (outside the CDR3, taken from reference TRBV30 and TRBJ2-1): SQTIHQWPATLVQPVGSPLSLECTVEGTSNPNLYWYRQAAGRGLQLLFYSVGIGQISSEVPQNLSASRPQDRQFILSSKKLLLSDSGFYLCAWSVRSGLCFFGPGTRLTVL.

This clone has just a few counts. The chain has TRBV7-9 and TRBJ1-5, with a tentative D call TRBD1 (5 bases). Germline lookup yields CDR1 SEHNR and CDR2 FQNEAQ (reference sequence). Trimming left V 5 bases short and J 6 bases short, with 11 bases between. The CDR3 covers 13 residues. The chain's CDR3 is CASSPRGFQPQHF. Here the CDR3 DNA reads TGTGCCAGCAGCCCAAGGGGTTTTCAGCCCCAGCATTTT.

This rearrangement joins TRBV2 to TRBJ1-2, with TRBD1 identical over 10 bases. V lost 11 bases to trimming and J lost 7 bases; unmatched junction nucleotides: 10. The CDR3 consists of 13 residues. The V gene's germline CDR1 is SNHLY and CDR2 FYNNEI. As DNA, the CDR3 is TGTGCCCGAAGGGGACAGGGGTTAGGTGGCTACACCTTC. This encodes CARRGQGLGGYTF.

The chain has TRBV6-1 and TRBJ2-7, with D unresolved. V gave up 1 base and J gave up 3 bases, with 4 bases separating them. This CDR3 spans 12 amino acids. CDR1 and CDR2 (germline): MNHNS, SASEGT. CDR3 coding DNA: TGTGCCAGCAGTGAAGTAGACTACGAGCAGTACTTC. It yields the protein CASSEVDYEQYF.

On this clone itself: Compared with germline, one end of the junction differs, possibly owing to a read error. This rearrangement joins TRBV7-7 to TRBJ1-1, with a weak D call TRBD1 (5 bases). Germline-derived CDR1 and CDR2 are SSHAT and FNYEAQ (reference sequence). CDR3 length equals 13 residues. This chain's CDR3 is CASSMTANTEAFF. The CDR3 DNA sequence: TGTGCTAGCAGCATGACAGCGAACACTGAAGCTTTCTTT.

This chain uses TRBV28 with TRBJ2-1, with D possibly matching TRBD1 (5 bases). Trimming shortened V by 3 bases and J by 9 bases, and 15 bases separated the two germline ends. Looked up from germline, CDR1 is MDHEN and CDR2 is SYDVKM. CDR3 size: 14 residues. CDR3 region: CASSLYRQSSEQFF. The CDR3 DNA follows: TGTGCCAGCAGTTTGTACCGACAGTCTAGTGAGCAGTTCTTC.

This chain uses TRBV7-3 with TRBJ1-2, with TRBD1 matching over 7 bases. The V gene's germline CDR1 is SGHTA and CDR2 FQGTGA. V gave up 2 bases and J gave up 7 bases; unmatched junction bases: 10. The CDR3 is made up of 15 amino acids. CDR3 region: CASSLVVLGGGGYTF. In DNA, the CDR3 is TGTGCCAGCAGCTTAGTCGTCCTAGGGGGCGGTGGCTACACCTTC.

This chain links TRBV7-3 with TRBJ2-3; perhaps TRBD2 as D (5 bases). The CDR3 has 15 amino acids. Germline CDR1 is SGHTA and CDR2 is FQGTGA. V was pared by 4 bases and J by 0 bases, with 11 bases between. The CDR3 DNA is TGTGCCAGCAGCTCTTCGACTATTAGCACAGATACGCAGTATTTT. Translation: CASSSSTISTDTQYF.

This clone has just one count. J is TRBJ1-5 and V is TRBV6-6, with a possible D match to TRBD1 (5 bases). The V gene lost 3 bases and the J gene lost 5 bases, with 14 bases spanning the gap. There are 15 residues in the CDR3. Germline values: CDR1 MNHNY, CDR2 SVGAGI (reference sequence). CDR3 region: CASSYLGGPYQPQHF. The CDR3 nucleotides are TGTGCCAGCAGTTATCTCGGGGGACCGTATCAGCCCCAGCATTTT.

This chain links TRBV2 with TRBJ2-7; the match to TRBD1 covers 8 bases. After removal of 2 bases from V and 7 bases from J, the junction contained 7 bases not matched to a gene. The CDR3 covers 14 residues. Germline CDR1 and CDR2: SNHLY and FYNNEI. This CDR3 is CASSERQGASEQYF. The CDR3 nucleotides read TGTGCCAGCAGTGAAAGGCAGGGGGCTTCGGAGCAGTACTTC.

V gene TRBV18 combines with J gene TRBJ2-7; 11 nucleotides align to TRBD1. Germline CDR1 reads KGHSH; CDR2 reads LQKENI. Germline trimming cut 2 bases from V and 4 bases from J; bases unmatched to any gene: 4. The CDR3 extends over 15 amino acids. The CDR3 nucleotides read TGTGCCAGCTCACCAACCGGGACAGGGGGGTACGAGCAGTACTTC. Protein: CASSPTGTGGYEQYF.

This clone was recorded many times. V is TRBV5-1 and J is TRBJ1-1, with D uncertain. Trimming took off 4 bases at V and 1 base at J, with 17 bases between the two ends. This CDR3 is 16 amino acids long. CDR1 and CDR2 (germline): SGHRS, YFSETQ. CDR3 amino acids: CASSAEEESGNTEAFF. CDR3 bases: TGCGCCAGCAGCGCCGAGGAGGAAAGCGGGAACACTGAAGCTTTCTTT.

J is TRBJ1-4 and V is TRBV29-1; weak D call: TRBD1 (5 bases). V was shortened by 6 bases and J by 0 bases, with 17 bases between the two germline ends. The CDR3 extends over 16 amino acids. CDR1 is SQVTM, CDR2 ANQGSEA, per germline. The CDR3 here is CSVGRGGGATNEKLFF. The CDR3 DNA follows: TGCAGCGTCGGTAGGGGCGGGGGAGCAACTAATGAAAAACTGTTTTTT.

V and J are TRBV28 and TRBJ1-1; TRBD1 agrees at 8 bases. This CDR3 contains 12 residues. V lost 4 bases, J lost 8 bases, and 3 bases stayed unmatched. Germline V CDR1 and CDR2: MDHEN, SYDVKM. This CDR3 reads CASSSRTGEAFF. In DNA form, the CDR3 reads TGTGCCAGCAGTTCGCGGACAGGGGAAGCTTTCTTT.

The chain joins TRBV10-3 to TRBJ2-1, with 9 bases lining up with TRBD1. This CDR3 is 16 amino acids long. Trimming cost V 4 bases and J 1 base; bases outside gene matches: 5. Looked up from germline, CDR1 is ENHRY and CDR2 is SYGVKD. DNA of the CDR3: TGTGCCATCAGTGGACAGGGGGATGGGTCCTACAATGAGCAGTTCTTC. Its protein product is CAISGQGDGSYNEQFF.

This rearrangement joins TRBV6-5 to TRBJ2-3; TRBD2 aligns across 11 bases. The CDR3 has 14 amino acids. The junction had 3 bases not matched to a gene; V was cut back by 2 bases and J by 8 bases. Germline assignment: CDR1 MNHEY and CDR2 SVGAGI. CDR3 DNA: TGTGCCAGCAGTTACGTAGCGGGAGGGCCTACGCAGTATTTT. Amino acids: CASSYVAGGPTQYF.

The chain couples TRBV9 to TRBJ2-1, with D perhaps TRBD1 (6 bases). V lost 0 bases, J lost 9 bases, and 16 bases lay in between. This CDR3 region has 15 residues. CDR1 SGDLS and CDR2 YYNGEE come from the germline V gene. The CDR3 is CASSVGGQRGSEQFF. Here the CDR3 DNA reads TGTGCCAGCAGCGTAGGAGGGCAGAGGGGGAGTGAGCAGTTCTTC.

CDR3 coding DNA: TGTGCCAGCAGCCAAGGTCCTGGGACCGGGGAGCTGTTTTTT. Encoded protein: CASSQGPGTGELFF. V gene TRBV4-2 combines with J gene TRBJ2-2, with no clear D. This CDR3 is built from 14 residues. Germline V gene data show CDR1 as LGHNA and CDR2 as YNFKEQ. V was pared by 1 base and J by 5 bases, with 8 bases between.

V usage is TRBV4-3 and J usage is TRBJ1-1; D is uncertain. The V and J ends lost 1 base and 1 base respectively, with 10 bases between them. CDR3 length: 15 residues. The V gene's germline CDR1 is LGHNA and CDR2 YSLEER. CDR3 sequence (DNA): TGCGCCAGCAGCCAAGCAACCCAACCGAACACTGAAGCTTTCTTT. This translates into CASSQATQPNTEAFF.

This clone is a singleton in its sample. This chain joins TRBV5-6 and TRBJ1-2, with unresolved D. The V gene's germline CDR1 is SGHDT and CDR2 YYEEEE. There are 15 residues in the CDR3. The germline V and J ends were trimmed by 1 base and 4 bases, with 14 bases remaining between them. The CDR3 DNA follows: TGTGCCAGCAGCTTGCCCGGCGGCGCGGTCTATGGCTACACCTTC. Residues: CASSLPGGAVYGYTF.

CDR3 bases: TGTGCCAGCAGTGACCCACAGGGGATTAAAGGTCAGCCCCAGCATTTT. It is translated as CASSDPQGIKGQPQHF. The chain uses TRBV28 and TRBJ1-5; 7 bases match TRBD1. Per the germline V gene, CDR1 is MDHEN and CDR2 is SYDVKM. V shed 5 bases, J shed 6 bases, and the junction held 13 bases outside the gene matches. The CDR3 is 16 residues long.

The gene calls are TRBV29-1 and TRBJ2-7, with 9 bases matching TRBD2. With V trimmed by 4 bases and J by 3 bases, 7 bases remained unmatched. Germline lookup yields CDR1 SQVTM and CDR2 ANQGSEA. The CDR3 has 14 residues. DNA of the CDR3: TGCAGCGTTGTGGCTAGCGGGACCGACTACGAGCAGTACTTC. Its translation is CSVVASGTDYEQYF.